A single sample is the source of the 21 T cell receptor beta chains below, sequenced in a study of blood T cell repertoires in COVID-19. Libraries were prepared by immunoSEQ multiplex PCR; TCRdb keeps only in-frame clonotypes and omits some of them. The sample yields approximately 110,000 clones, 80% to 90% seen once. Specimen: peripheral blood. The receptors stem from a man aged 40-55 years with acute or convalescent COVID-19.

The chain carries TRBV10-1 and TRBJ2-1; TRBD2 might be the D (6 bases). V lost 6 bases and J 0 bases, leaving 15 bases between the germline ends. Germline CDR1 is WNHNN and CDR2 is SYGVQD (reference sequence). The CDR3 is 16 residues long. The CDR3 DNA follows: TGCGCCAGCAGCTCGACTCGGGGGAGCTCCTACAATGAGCAGTTCTTC. It encodes CASSSTRGSSYNEQFF.

The chain recombines TRBV10-3 with TRBJ2-1, with 12 bases matching TRBD2. CDR1 is ENHRY, CDR2 SYGVKD, per germline. The CDR3 runs to 17 residues. V shed 8 bases and J 0 bases; nucleotides not matched to a gene: 8. Here the CDR3 reads CAIVTSGGSPSYNEQFF. CDR3 nucleotides: TGTGCCATCGTAACTAGCGGGGGGTCCCCCTCCTACAATGAGCAGTTCTTC.

The chain is built from TRBV6-1 and TRBJ2-7; 7 bases fit TRBD1. There are 14 residues in the CDR3. Germline assignment: CDR1 MNHNS and CDR2 SASEGT. The V and J ends lost 2 bases and 4 bases, in that order; junction bases with no gene match: 5. CDR3 DNA: TGTGCCAGCAGTGAAAGGGGGCTTGGTTACGAGCAGTACTTC. Its protein is CASSERGLGYEQYF.

In nucleotides, the CDR3 is TGTGCCAGCAGCTGGGCACCCGGGACAGGGATGGCAAACATTCAGTACTTC. It codes for CASSWAPGTGMANIQYF. The V and J genes are TRBV5-6 and TRBJ2-4; 9 bases align to TRBD1. The CDR3 consists of 17 residues. Germline-derived CDR1 and CDR2 are SGHDT and YYEEEE. The trim removed 3 bases at V and 6 bases at J, leaving 13 bases unmatched.

This chain uses TRBV5-4 with TRBJ2-3; 9 nucleotides line up with TRBD2. With V trimmed by 4 bases and J by 4 bases, 13 bases remained unmatched. CDR1 and CDR2 from the germline V gene are SGHNT and YYREEE (reference sequence). This CDR3 is 17 amino acids long. The CDR3 nucleotides read TGTGCCAGCAGCACAACCCCTCGCGGGGGGGCCTCAGATACGCAGTATTTT. Protein sequence: CASSTTPRGGASDTQYF. Full variable domain (remainder filled in from reference TRBV5-4 and TRBJ2-3): ETGVTQSPTHLIKTRGQQVTLRCSSQSGHNTVSWYQQALGQGPQFIFQYYREEENGRGNFPPRFSGLQFPNYSSELNVNALELDDSALYLCASSTTPRGGASDTQYFGPGTRLTVL.

The V and J genes are TRBV19 and TRBJ2-4, with D maybe TRBD1 (6 bases). Germline V CDR1 and CDR2: LNHDA, SQIVND (reference sequence). Between the trimmed V and J ends, which lost 4 bases and 1 base, there was a span of 8 bases. This CDR3 has 14 amino acids. CDR3 region: CASSTGDAKNIQYF. Written as DNA, the CDR3 is TGTGCCAGTAGTACAGGGGACGCCAAAAACATTCAGTACTTC.

The rearrangement uses TRBV7-2 and TRBJ2-5; 12 nucleotides line up with TRBD2. From germline, CDR1 is SGHTA and CDR2 FQGNSA. V trimming: 8 bases; J trimming: 5 bases; junction bases outside the gene matches: 12. The length of the CDR3 is 16 residues. The CDR3 loop reads CASRGSSGGAWETQYF. The CDR3 region has the DNA TGTGCCAGCCGAGGATCTAGCGGGGGGGCTTGGGAGACCCAGTACTTC.

The chain carries TRBV24-1 and TRBJ2-7, with TRBD1 as a possible D gene (5 bases). V lost 2 bases and J lost 0, with 10 bases in between. The CDR3 sequence is 15 residues long. Germline V gives CDR1 KGHDR, CDR2 SFDVKD. The CDR3 coding sequence is TGTGCCACCAGTGATTCGGCCCAGGGCTCCTACGAGCAGTACTTC. Protein sequence: CATSDSAQGSYEQYF.

This rearrangement joins TRBV7-9 to TRBJ1-4, with D maybe TRBD1 (6 bases). The CDR3 length is 14 residues. V was clipped by 1 base and J by 5 bases, with 8 bases between them. From germline, CDR1 is SEHNR and CDR2 FQNEAQ (reference sequence). In nucleotides, the CDR3 is TGTGCCAGCAGCTTAGGGACAGTGAATGAAAAACTGTTTTTT. As protein: CASSLGTVNEKLFF.

The chain carries TRBV6-5 and TRBJ1-2; D is ambiguous. This CDR3 is built from 16 residues. Per the germline V gene, CDR1 is MNHEY and CDR2 is SVGAGI. Trimming removed 2 bases at V and 2 bases at J, with 15 bases between. CDR3 nucleotides: TGTGCCAGCAGTTACGGCCCCCACAAACCAAACTATGGCTACACCTTC. Its translation is CASSYGPHKPNYGYTF.

The genes are TRBV16 and TRBJ1-1, with a possible D match to TRBD1 (5 bases). Germline CDR1 is KGHSY and CDR2 is FQNENV. Trimming removed 0 bases at V and 2 bases at J, with 10 bases between. CDR3 size: 15 residues. CDR3 sequence (DNA): TGTGCCAGCAGCCAATCGATCGGGGGTAACACTGAAGCTTTCTTT. Translating it yields CASSQSIGGNTEAFF.

CDR3: CASSLAGLAGYEQYF. Written as DNA, the CDR3 is TGTGCCAGCAGCTTAGCGGGACTAGCGGGCTACGAGCAGTACTTC. The J gene is TRBJ2-7, the V gene TRBV7-2, with TRBD2 identical over 12 bases. Per germline, CDR1 SGHTA and CDR2 FQGNSA. The CDR3 totals 15 residues. V was pared by 0 bases and J by 3 bases, with 0 bases of the junction left unmatched.

The chain carries TRBV2 and TRBJ2-7, with TRBD2 matching over 9 bases. Unmatched junction bases numbered 7, after V lost 10 bases and J lost 3 bases. This CDR3 contains 13 residues. Germline assignment: CDR1 SNHLY and CDR2 FYNNEI. In DNA form, the CDR3 reads TGTGCCACCATAGCGGGGGAGAGCTACGAGCAGTACTTC. The encoded protein is CATIAGESYEQYF.

CDR3 nucleotides: TGTGCCAGCAGTTGGACTAGGAACACCGGGGAGCTGTTTTTT. Amino acid sequence: CASSWTRNTGELFF. The chain links TRBV6-2 or TRBV6-3 to TRBJ2-2; TRBD2 matches at 7 bases. Germline lookup yields CDR1 MNHEY and CDR2 SVGEGT. This CDR3 has 14 amino acids. V was pared by 4 bases and J by 1 base, with 0 bases of the junction left unmatched.

The rearrangement uses TRBV6-5 and TRBJ2-1, with TRBD2 matching over 12 bases. Germline V lookup: CDR1 MNHEY, CDR2 SVGAGI. After removal of 3 bases from V and 9 bases from J, the junction contained 6 bases not matched to a gene. This CDR3 region has 15 residues. The CDR3 spells CASSYSSGGASEQFF. CDR3 sequence (DNA): TGTGCCAGCAGTTATTCTAGCGGGGGGGCCAGTGAGCAGTTCTTC.

This clone came up a few times. The chain links TRBV25-1 to TRBJ1-6, with D possibly being TRBD1 (5 bases). V was pared by 2 bases and J by 7 bases, with 12 bases between. Per the germline V gene, CDR1 is MGHDK and CDR2 is SYGVNS. CDR3 length equals 15 residues. The CDR3 DNA is TGTGCCAGCAGTGAAGTTAGGGGCAAAAATTCACCCCTCCACTTT. This translates into CASSEVRGKNSPLHF. The variable domain in full, completed from reference TRBV25-1 and TRBJ1-6, reads EADIYQTPRYLVIGTGKKITLECSQTMGHDKMYWYQQDPGMELHLIHYSYGVNSTEKGDLSSESTVSRIRTEHFPLTLESARPSHTSQYLCASSEVRGKNSPLHFGNGTRLTVT.

The gene calls are TRBV2 and TRBJ1-6; TRBD1 aligns across 7 bases. J was trimmed by 7 bases and V by 6 bases; bases with no gene match: 12. Germline CDR1 is SNHLY and CDR2 is FYNNEI. The CDR3 has 16 amino acids. The CDR3 DNA is TGTGCCAGCAGAAAACTCCGGGACAGCGAAAATTCACCCCTCCACTTT. Amino acids: CASRKLRDSENSPLHF.

The genes are TRBV9 and TRBJ2-1; possible D gene TRBD2, 6 bases. The ends were cut back, 1 base at V and 6 bases at J, with 14 bases in the middle. CDR1 and CDR2 (germline): SGDLS, YYNGEE. This CDR3 contains 15 residues. The CDR3 spells CASSVLSGSSNEQFF. In DNA, the CDR3 is TGTGCCAGCAGCGTATTATCCGGGAGCAGCAATGAGCAGTTCTTC.

The chain combines TRBV7-3 with TRBJ2-3; perhaps TRBD2 as D (6 bases). Germline-derived CDR1 and CDR2 are SGHTA and FQGTGA. The CDR3 has 18 amino acids. V dropped 0 bases and J dropped 0 bases, with 16 bases sitting between them. The CDR3 sequence is CASSLTSSGTPSTDTQYF. As DNA, the CDR3 is TGTGCCAGCAGCTTAACGTCGTCCGGGACTCCCAGCACAGATACGCAGTATTTT. Together with reference TRBV7-3 and TRBJ2-3, the CDR3 gives the full variable domain: GAGVSQTPSNKVTEKGKYVELRCDPISGHTALYWYRQSLGQGPEFLIYFQGTGAADDSGLPNDRFFAVRPEGSVSTLKIQRTERGDSAVYLCASSLTSSGTPSTDTQYFGPGTRLTVL.

The CDR3 DNA reads as TGTGCCAGCAGCGATGACTTGATGGGTGAAAAACTGTTTTTT. Translated: CASSDDLMGEKLFF. The chain employs TRBV5-5 and TRBJ1-4; D ambiguous. CDR1 is SGHKS and CDR2 is YYEKEE in the germline V gene (reference sequence). The V end lost 4 bases, the J end lost 7 bases, and 14 bases lay between the germline ends. The CDR3 is made up of 14 amino acids.

The chain links TRBV6-5 to TRBJ1-1; D gene unclear. Trimming took 2 bases from V and 0 from J, leaving 4 bases between them. Germline CDR1 is MNHEY and CDR2 is SVGAGI. This CDR3 is 13 amino acids long. The CDR3: CASSYNMNTEAFF. CDR3 nucleotide sequence: TGTGCCAGCAGTTACAACATGAACACTGAAGCTTTCTTT.